This entry is about one T cell receptor beta chain. This clone was detected ten times or more. The target of this receptor is not known. Within one base of it there is no much larger clone, and no base qualities were kept. Library preparation employed PCR. The instrument was an Illumina HiSeq 4000. High-throughput sequencing was used to profile the CDR3 region of the TCR beta-chain in every patient. Under the source paper's analysis protocol: The researchers built a classifier to tell apart papillary thyroid cancer patients with distant metastasis, based on CDR3 differences among clinicopathological groups. The Shannon index was used to assess repertoire diversity, and the Morisita-Horn index was used to assess tumor-blood repertoire similarity. Using fastp at Q25 and MiXCR, TCRdb reprocessed the public reads and kept productive beta chains. V and J calls and clone size were set by TCRdb, not the authors. Across this sample there are roughly 13,000 clones, with 26% seen only once. 15% to 20% of the sample rests with the top ten.

The data were obtained in a study of metastatic and nonmetastatic thyroid tumors (dated by TCRdb to the early 2020s). Regarding the study in general: Repertoires from peripheral blood and from tumor or nodule tissue samples of malignant and benign thyroid patients were compared.

Overall study outcomes, separate from this receptor: In both blood and tumor samples, malignant tumors were reported to have significantly higher TCR beta diversity than benign nodules.

No treatment had been received by any patient before thyroid surgery. Using T-cell receptor beta sequencing, the researchers looked back retrospectively at clinical samples from patients, gathered between about 2011 and 2019. Looking up the germline V gene (reference sequence) yields CDR1 DFQATT and CDR2 SNEGSKA. V drops 1 base and J drops 2 bases, leaving 15 bases in between. The CDR3 measures 15 amino acids from cysteine to phenylalanine. The CDR3 DNA has 45 bases and is translated from base 1. The receptor was isolated from a female donor with papillary thyroid cancer or a benign thyroid nodule (not recorded which). Some clones in this sample may be carry-over from other donors' samples. Here the chain combines TRBV20-1 and TRBJ2-7, with TRBD1 tentatively as D gene (6 bases match). The specimen sequenced was tumor tissue. The CDR3 loop reads CSARVATGSPYEQYF. The nucleotide sequence is given as TGCAGTGCTAGAGTTGCGACAGGCTCCCCCTACGAGCAGTACTTC.